This entry describes one T cell receptor beta chain. What antigen it recognizes has not been identified. No base quality values were provided; no much bigger clone lies one nucleotide off. The sample's treatment or condition label is to be understood as: in vitro stimulation with specific CMV peptide epitopes to enrich CMV-specific T cells. The V and J ends are trimmed by 11 bases and 6 bases, leaving 4 bases between them. Via the germline V gene (reference sequence), CDR1 is SEHNR and CDR2 FQNEAQ. From the cysteine up to the phenylalanine, the CDR3 has a length of 8 residues. The CDR3 DNA has 24 bases and is translated from base 1. This record belongs to a study of T cell repertoires in cytomegalovirus infection (dated by TCRdb to about 2019). For the wider study: Peptide stimulations targeted recently identified HLA-C-restricted CMV epitopes, whose presentation resists viral immunomodulation, together with well-studied HLA-B-restricted epitopes. Because public TCR beta signatures pointed to carriage of CMV infection together with the matching HLA type, the HLA type of each donor mattered for the analysis.

The investigation overall reported the following: In the ex vivo response, HLA-C-restricted CMV-specific TCR beta clonotypes were dominant, and in two of eight donors the single most frequent clonotype came from this HLA-C-restricted group. In both this cohort and an independent cohort of 352 donors, the cumulative frequency of public TCR beta family members distinguished carriers of CMV infection plus the relevant HLA type.

The instrument given in TCRdb is Illumina HiSeq 1500. Clones were called with MiXCR by TCRdb after fastp trimmed the public reads at Q25, and only in-frame beta chains were retained. Every entry covers one CDR3 protein and lists the most common genes and DNA from its rows. This sample comprises around 750,000 distinct CDR3 sequences, approximately 32% of them detected only once. The top ten constitute 12% of the sample. The rearrangement joined TRBV7-9 to TRBJ1-2, with the D gene call left open. The sequence was collected from a human donor in good health (CMV status not recorded). Some clones in this sample may be carry-over from other donors' samples. This sample comprised cultured CD8+ T cells from PBMCs, obtained from culture after CMV antigen stimulation. The CDR3 loop reads CALDGYTF. The nucleotide sequence reads as follows: TGTGCCCTGGATGGCTACACCTTC.